This T cell receptor beta chain was captured by sequencing in a study of regulatory T cells in long-lasting Graves disease. Documented time point: newly diagnosed GD, antithyroid drugs for less than 3 months. RNA isolated from PBMCs was used to make the TCR library. Tubes containing EDTA received around 9.5 milliliters of drawn peripheral blood. Arm-PCR of CDR3 regions and iRepertoire HTBI primers were the basis on which TCR beta libraries were built. TCRdb reprocessed the multiplex PCR reads with MiXCR, giving one entry per CDR3 protein. The data contain 350,000 to 550,000 distinct CDR3 sequences, around 15% of them seen just once; the ten biggest clones take up around a quarter. This CDR3 comprises 14 residues. The V gene's germline CDR1 is SGHAT and CDR2 FQNNGV. V was cut by 4 bases and J by 3 bases, with 13 bases left in between. These same records also appear under a second study, on T cells in Graves' hyperthyroidism and ophthalmopathy.

This receptor was taken from a woman aged 18-29 years with Graves disease. The V and J genes are TRBV11-2 and TRBJ2-7; D is perhaps TRBD2 (6 bases). The sample was peripheral blood mononuclear cells (PBMCs), taken at new diagnosis, from a patient treated with antithyroid drugs. CDR3 DNA sequence: TGTGCCAGCAGCTCGAACCTCGGGAGCTACGAGCAGTACTTC. This translates into CASSSNLGSYEQYF.